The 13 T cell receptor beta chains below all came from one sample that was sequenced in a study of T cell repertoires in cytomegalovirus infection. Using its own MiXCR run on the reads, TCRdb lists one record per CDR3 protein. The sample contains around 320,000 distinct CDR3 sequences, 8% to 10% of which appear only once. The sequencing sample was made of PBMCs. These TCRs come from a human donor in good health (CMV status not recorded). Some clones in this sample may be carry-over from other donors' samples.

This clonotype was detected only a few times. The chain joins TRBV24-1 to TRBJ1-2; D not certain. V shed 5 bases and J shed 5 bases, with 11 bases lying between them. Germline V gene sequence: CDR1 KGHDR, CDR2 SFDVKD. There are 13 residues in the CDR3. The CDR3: CATSAGGLYGYTF. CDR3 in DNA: TGTGCCACCAGTGCGGGCGGACTATATGGCTACACCTTC.

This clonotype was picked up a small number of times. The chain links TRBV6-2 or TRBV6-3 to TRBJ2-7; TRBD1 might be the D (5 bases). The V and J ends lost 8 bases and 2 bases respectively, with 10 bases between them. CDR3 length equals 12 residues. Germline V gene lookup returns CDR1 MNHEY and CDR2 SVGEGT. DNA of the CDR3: TGTGCCAGCCAGGGCCTTACCTACGAGCAGTACTTC. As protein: CASQGLTYEQYF.

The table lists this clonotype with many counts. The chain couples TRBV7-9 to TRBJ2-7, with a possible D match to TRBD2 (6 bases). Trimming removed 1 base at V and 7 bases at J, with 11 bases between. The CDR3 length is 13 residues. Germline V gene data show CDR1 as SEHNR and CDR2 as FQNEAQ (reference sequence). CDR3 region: CASSLGGGFEQYF. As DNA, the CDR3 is TGTGCCAGCAGCTTAGGGGGAGGTTTTGAGCAGTACTTC.

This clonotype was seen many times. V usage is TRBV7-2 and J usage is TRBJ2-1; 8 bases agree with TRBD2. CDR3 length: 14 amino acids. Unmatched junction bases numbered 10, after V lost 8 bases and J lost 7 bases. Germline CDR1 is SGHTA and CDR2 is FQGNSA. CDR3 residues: CASERPAGVNEQFF. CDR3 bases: TGTGCCAGCGAGAGGCCAGCGGGGGTTAATGAGCAGTTCTTC.

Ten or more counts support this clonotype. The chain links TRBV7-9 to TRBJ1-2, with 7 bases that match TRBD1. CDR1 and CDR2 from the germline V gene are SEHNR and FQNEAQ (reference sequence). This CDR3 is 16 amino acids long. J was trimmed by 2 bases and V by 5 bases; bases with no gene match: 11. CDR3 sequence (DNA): TGTGCCAGCAGCCCAGCCGCGGGACAGAGAAACTATGGCTACACCTTC. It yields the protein CASSPAAGQRNYGYTF.

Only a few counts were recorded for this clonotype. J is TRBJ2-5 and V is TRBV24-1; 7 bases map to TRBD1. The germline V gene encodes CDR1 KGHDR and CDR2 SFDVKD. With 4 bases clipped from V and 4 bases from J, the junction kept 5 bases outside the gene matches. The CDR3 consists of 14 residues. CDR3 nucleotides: TGTGCCACCAGTGACCCCTGGACAGGAGAGACCCAGTACTTC. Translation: CATSDPWTGETQYF.

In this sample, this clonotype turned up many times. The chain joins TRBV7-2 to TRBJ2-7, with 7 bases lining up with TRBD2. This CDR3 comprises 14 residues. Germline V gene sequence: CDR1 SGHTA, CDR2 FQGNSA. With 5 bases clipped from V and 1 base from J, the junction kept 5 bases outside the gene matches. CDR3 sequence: CASSGGGGSYEQYF. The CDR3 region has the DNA TGTGCCAGCAGCGGTGGGGGGGGGTCCTACGAGCAGTACTTC.

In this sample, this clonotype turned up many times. The CDR3 nucleotides read TGTGCCAGCAGGGGGACAACCAGCCTGGAGACCCAGTACTTC. Encoded protein: CASRGTTSLETQYF. This chain connects TRBV28 to TRBJ2-5, with D perhaps matching TRBD1 (6 bases). V was clipped by 6 bases and J by 5 bases, with 16 bases between them. The CDR3 spans 14 residues. In germline, CDR1 is MDHEN, CDR2 SYDVKM. Full variable domain (remainder filled in from reference TRBV28 and TRBJ2-5): DVKVTQSSRYLVKRTGEKVFLECVQDMDHENMFWYRQDPGLGLRLIYFSYDVKMKEKGDIPEGYSVSREKKERFSLILESASTNQTSMYLCASRGTTSLETQYFGPGTRLLVL.

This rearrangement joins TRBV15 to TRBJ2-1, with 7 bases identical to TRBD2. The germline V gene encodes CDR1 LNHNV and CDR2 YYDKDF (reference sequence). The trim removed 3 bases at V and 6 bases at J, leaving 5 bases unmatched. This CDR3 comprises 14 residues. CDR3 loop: CATSRVRGTNEQFF. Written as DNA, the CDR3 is TGTGCCACCAGCAGGGTGCGGGGGACCAATGAGCAGTTCTTC.

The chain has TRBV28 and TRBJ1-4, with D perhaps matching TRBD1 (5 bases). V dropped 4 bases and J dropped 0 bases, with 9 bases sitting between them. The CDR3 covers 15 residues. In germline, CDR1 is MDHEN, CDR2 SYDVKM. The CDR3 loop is CASSSPGTTNEKLFF. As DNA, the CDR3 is TGTGCCAGCAGTTCCCCAGGGACAACTAATGAAAAACTGTTTTTT.

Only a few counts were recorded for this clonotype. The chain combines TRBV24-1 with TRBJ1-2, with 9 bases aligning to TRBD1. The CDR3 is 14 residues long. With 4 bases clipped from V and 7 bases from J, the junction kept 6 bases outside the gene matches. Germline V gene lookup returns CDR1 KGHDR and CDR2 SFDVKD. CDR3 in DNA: TGTGCCACCAGTGAGAGGACAGGGGTAGTTGGCTACACCTTC. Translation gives CATSERTGVVGYTF.

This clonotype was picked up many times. CDR3: CASRSSGSGNQPQHF. The CDR3 DNA follows: TGTGCCAGCAGAAGTTCTGGGAGCGGCAATCAGCCCCAGCATTTT. V usage is TRBV28 and J usage is TRBJ1-5; no firm D call. The length of the CDR3 is 15 residues. V was clipped by 6 bases and J by 2 bases, with 14 bases between them. Germline values: CDR1 MDHEN, CDR2 SYDVKM.

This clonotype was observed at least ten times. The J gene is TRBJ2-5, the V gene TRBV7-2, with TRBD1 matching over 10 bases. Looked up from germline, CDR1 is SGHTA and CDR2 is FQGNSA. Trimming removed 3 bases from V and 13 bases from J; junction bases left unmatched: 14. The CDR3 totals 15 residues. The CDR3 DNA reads TGTGCCAGCAGCTTGATTAATTGGGGGACAGGGGATACGTACTTC. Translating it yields CASSLINWGTGDTYF.